These 8 T cell receptor beta chains originate from one sample sequenced in a study of blood T cell repertoires in COVID-19 (dated by TCRdb to the early 2020s). Libraries came from the immunoSEQ multiplex PCR assay. TCRdb provides this immuneACCESS table in a form limited to in-frame rearrangements. Some clones are lacking; in checked studies, under half of them reflect an unresolved V gene, and why the rest are absent is not known. Here the sample has 150,000 to 200,000 clones; approximately 90% occur a single time. 5.5% to 7% of the sample belongs to the ten largest clones. Source material: peripheral blood. The receptors come from a man aged 35 to 55 with active or convalescent COVID-19.

This clone came up a few times. This chain uses TRBV30 with TRBJ1-5; 10 bases fit TRBD1. CDR1 is GTSNPN and CDR2 is SVGIG in the germline V gene (reference sequence). V shed 1 base and J 7 bases; nucleotides not matched to a gene: 4. The CDR3 has 14 residues. The CDR3 protein is CAWSGDRGFQPQHF. CDR3 coding DNA: TGTGCCTGGAGTGGGGACAGGGGATTCCAGCCCCAGCATTTT.

V and J are TRBV11-2 and TRBJ2-1; the D is unclear. Germline CDR1 SGHAT, CDR2 FQNNGV. Deletions cut 4 bases from V and 6 bases from J, with 7 bases between. The CDR3 extends over 12 amino acids. The CDR3 DNA reads TGTGCCAGCAGCTCCACATCCAATGAGCAGTTCTTC. This gives the protein CASSSTSNEQFF.

The chain recombines TRBV6-6 with TRBJ1-2; D uncertain. The V gene's germline CDR1 is MNHNY and CDR2 SVGAGI (reference sequence). The CDR3 is 14 residues long. The ends were cut back, 2 bases at V and 1 base at J, with 8 bases in the middle. The CDR3 DNA reads as TGTGCCAGCAGTTACGCCGTCAGTAACTATGGCTACACCTTC. Protein product: CASSYAVSNYGYTF.

The chain combines TRBV7-9 with TRBJ2-2; 12 positions agree with TRBD2. Germline V gene lookup returns CDR1 SEHNR and CDR2 FQNEAQ (reference sequence). The ends lost 5 bases at V and 6 bases at J; junction bases unmatched: 4. CDR3 length: 15 amino acids. The CDR3 reads CASSLGLAGPGELFF. CDR3 DNA sequence: TGTGCCAGCAGCCTTGGACTAGCGGGACCCGGGGAGCTGTTTTTT. The full variable domain, completed using reference TRBV7-9 and TRBJ2-2, is DTGVSQNPRHKITKRGQNVTFRCDPISEHNRLYWYRQTLGQGPEFLTYFQNEAQLEKSRLLSDRFSAERPKGSFSTLEIQRTEQGDSAMYLCASSLGLAGPGELFFGEGSRLTVL.

This chain links TRBV5-1 with TRBJ2-5; no clear D gene. Trimming shortened V by 0 bases and J by 4 bases, and 13 bases separated the two germline ends. The CDR3 totals 15 residues. CDR1 is SGHRS and CDR2 is YFSETQ in the germline V gene. The CDR3 spells CASSLESPSGETQYF. Written as DNA, the CDR3 is TGCGCCAGCAGCTTGGAGTCCCCTTCGGGAGAGACCCAGTACTTC. The complete variable domain, with remaining parts taken from reference TRBV5-1 and TRBJ2-5, reads KAGVTQTPRYLIKTRGQQVTLSCSPISGHRSVSWYQQTPGQGLQFLFEYFSETQRNKGNFPGRFSGRQFSNSRSEMNVSTLELGDSALYLCASSLESPSGETQYFGPGTRLLVL.

The chain recombines TRBV7-2 with TRBJ1-3, with TRBD1 matching over 8 bases. V was pared by 5 bases and J by 5 bases, with 14 bases of the junction left unmatched. This CDR3 region has 17 residues. Germline V gives CDR1 SGHTA, CDR2 FQGNSA. The CDR3 DNA reads as TGTGCCAGCAGCCACATTAAGCTACAGGGGGGCAGAAACACCATATATTTT. Amino acids: CASSHIKLQGGRNTIYF.

V is TRBV6-5 and J is TRBJ1-5; D call uncertain. The CDR3 loop spans 12 amino acids. Trimming took off 7 bases at V and 2 bases at J, with 6 bases between the two ends. CDR1 MNHEY and CDR2 SVGAGI come from the germline V gene. CDR3 protein: CASNRGNQPQHF. The DNA of the CDR3 is TGTGCCAGCAATCGAGGCAATCAGCCCCAGCATTTT.

V and J are TRBV19 and TRBJ2-5; 12 positions match TRBD1. The CDR3 runs to 19 residues. V was clipped by 3 bases and J by 2 bases; unmatched bases: 13. Germline V gene sequence: CDR1 LNHDA, CDR2 SQIVND (reference sequence). CDR3 DNA: TGTGCCAGTAGTATCGGGTCGGGACAGGGGGCCTGGAGGCAAGAGACCCAGTACTTC. The encoded protein is CASSIGSGQGAWRQETQYF.